A selection of T cell receptor beta chains follows, all from one sample in a study of control samples from healthy donors and cancer patients. Some clones are missing from TCRdb's copy, which holds only in-frame ones; the method was immunoSEQ multiplex PCR. The sample lists about 44,000 clones; about 89% were seen once. The specimen was PBMCs. These receptors were obtained from a woman aged 60-75 years with lung cancer. Each CDR3 is given with its conserved first and last residue. The D gene is left open where the match is weak.

TRBV7-9	TRBJ1-1	13	.	CASSLVTNTEAFF	TGTGCCAGCAGCTTAGTCACGAACACTGAAGCTTTCTTT
TRBV11-3	TRBJ1-4	14	.	CASSADSDNEKLFF	TGTGCCAGCAGCGCGGACAGTGATAATGAAAAACTGTTTTTT
TRBV10-2	TRBJ2-7	16	TRBD1	CASSEFRQGRRDEQYF	TGCGCCAGCAGTGAATTCCGACAGGGGCGTAGGGACGAGCAGTACTTC
TRBV29-1	TRBJ2-1	12	.	CSVESPGNEQFF	TGCAGCGTTGAATCCCCTGGCAATGAGCAGTTCTTC
TRBV2	TRBJ2-4	12	.	CASSMGRNIQYF	TGTGCCAGCAGTATGGGACGGAACATTCAGTACTTC
TRBV5-1	TRBJ2-5	15	TRBD1	CASSEERQGIGTQYF	TGCGCCAGCAGCGAAGAACGACAGGGAATCGGGACCCAGTACTTC
TRBV11-3	TRBJ1-1	13	.	CASSLDSHTEAFF	TGTGCCAGCAGCTTAGATTCCCACACTGAAGCTTTCTTT
TRBV5-1	TRBJ2-7	13	.	CASSLDWGNEQYF	TGCGCCAGCAGCTTGGATTGGGGTAACGAGCAGTACTTC
TRBV24-1	TRBJ2-1	16	TRBD2	CATSEVSGRGHNEQFF	TGTGCCACCAGTGAGGTGAGCGGGAGAGGTCACAATGAGCAGTTCTTC
TRBV27	TRBJ2-1	14	.	CASSLSLWGNEQFF	TGTGCCAGCAGTTTATCGTTATGGGGCAATGAGCAGTTCTTC
TRBV5-1	TRBJ1-3	14	.	CASRLQSSGNTIYF	TGCGCCAGCAGACTACAGAGCTCTGGAAACACCATATATTTT
TRBV5-6	TRBJ2-3	15	.	CASSLEGGSTDTQYF	TGTGCCAGCAGCTTGGAGGGGGGTAGCACAGATACGCAGTATTTT
TRBV19	TRBJ2-7	14	TRBD2	CASSLGRDSYEQYF	TGTGCCAGTAGCCTCGGGAGGGACTCCTACGAGCAGTACTTC
TRBV28	TRBJ1-2	14	TRBD1	CASSPPTGDYGYTF	TGTGCCAGCAGCCCACCGACAGGGGACTATGGCTACACCTTC